Reported below is one T cell receptor (beta chain). Antigen specificity is unknown. This record comes from a study of T cells in localized non-small cell lung cancer. Whole-study findings and limits: There was higher T cell clonality in uninvolved adjacent lung than in tumor, and it was highest there.

Repertoires were generated with immunoSEQ multiplex PCR, while TCRdb's copy carries only in-frame clones and drops some. This table has 20,000 to 30,000 clones, approximately 81% appearing once. Trimming stripped 4 bases from V and 2 bases from J, with 15 bases between. This CDR3 has 15 residues. CDR1 is SEHNR, CDR2 FQNEAQ, per germline (reference sequence). The V and J genes are TRBV7-9 and TRBJ2-7; possible D gene TRBD1, 5 bases. Sequencing used peripheral blood, obtained before any cancer treatment. The receptor's source is a man aged 35 to 69 with stage III squamous cell lung carcinoma. In nucleotides, the CDR3 is TGTGCCAGCAGCTCCCTCAGGGTTTTCACCTACGAGCAGTACTTC. Its translation is CASSSLRVFTYEQYF.